This TCR beta chain derives from a study of technical replicates of blood from a few donors. V lost 3 bases, J lost 5 bases, and 5 bases stayed unmatched. CDR1 is MNHEY, CDR2 SMNVEV, per germline (reference sequence). The CDR3 runs to 15 residues. The method was immunoSEQ multiplex PCR; TCRdb's version includes in-frame clones alone and lacks a portion of them. The sample includes about 76,000 clones, under 95% of them seen just once. This clonotype was sampled from a human donor in good health. Sequences were obtained from T cells isolated from PBMCs. The chain has TRBV27 and TRBJ2-1; 9 positions agree with TRBD1. The CDR3 here is CASSLGTGYDNEQFF. The CDR3 DNA reads TGTGCCAGCAGTTTGGGGACAGGGTACGACAATGAGCAGTTCTTC.